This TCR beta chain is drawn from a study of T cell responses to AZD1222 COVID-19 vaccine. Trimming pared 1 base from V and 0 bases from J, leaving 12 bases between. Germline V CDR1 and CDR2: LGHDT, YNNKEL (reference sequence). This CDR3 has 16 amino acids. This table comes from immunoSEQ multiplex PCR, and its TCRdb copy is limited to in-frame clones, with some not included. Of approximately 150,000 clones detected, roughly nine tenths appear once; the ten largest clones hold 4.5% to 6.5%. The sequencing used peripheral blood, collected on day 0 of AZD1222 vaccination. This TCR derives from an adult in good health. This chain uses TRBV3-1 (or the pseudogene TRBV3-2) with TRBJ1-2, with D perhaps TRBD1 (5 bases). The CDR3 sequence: CASSQGQFPTNYGYTF. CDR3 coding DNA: TGTGCCAGCAGCCAAGGACAGTTTCCTACTAACTATGGCTACACCTTC.